Shown below are 8 T cell receptor beta chains from a single sample sequenced in a study of blood T cell repertoires in COVID-19. Only in-frame clones appear in the TCRdb table, and some are missing; sequencing was by immunoSEQ multiplex PCR. The sample yields some 200,000 clones, over 75% seen once. Sequencing input: peripheral blood. These receptor sequences come from a man in his fifties or sixties with acute or convalescent COVID-19.

The chain couples TRBV10-1 to TRBJ2-3; D not resolved. This CDR3 has 14 residues. Trimming stripped 2 bases from V and 3 bases from J, with 9 bases between. Germline V gene lookup returns CDR1 WNHNN and CDR2 SYGVQD (reference sequence). For the CDR3, the DNA is TGCGCCAGCAGTGAGCCTTCCCGTACAGATACGCAGTATTTT. Residues: CASSEPSRTDTQYF.

The gene calls are TRBV9 and TRBJ1-2; D unresolved. CDR3 length: 13 residues. Germline CDR1 and CDR2: SGDLS and YYNGEE. The V gene lost 5 bases and the J gene lost 8 bases, with 16 bases spanning the gap. The CDR3 spells CASRRDFLQGYTF. In DNA, the CDR3 is TGTGCCAGCAGGAGAGACTTCTTGCAAGGCTACACCTTC.

The genes are TRBV19 and TRBJ2-2, with TRBD1 identical over 10 bases. The germline V gene has CDR1 LNHDA and CDR2 SQIVND (reference sequence). The CDR3 spans 14 residues. V shed 3 bases, J shed 5 bases, and the junction held 0 bases outside the gene matches. The DNA for the CDR3 is TGTGCCAGTAGTATGGACAGGGGGACCGGGGAGCTGTTTTTT. The encoded protein is CASSMDRGTGELFF.

The chain couples TRBV4-2 to TRBJ1-5; the match to TRBD1 covers 7 bases. CDR3 size: 16 residues. From germline, CDR1 is LGHNA and CDR2 YNFKEQ. V dropped 1 base and J dropped 2; count of bases not matched to a gene: 5. This CDR3 reads CASSQVEGQRNQPQHF. The DNA of the CDR3 is TGTGCCAGCAGCCAAGTGGAGGGACAGCGCAATCAGCCCCAGCATTTT.

The chain combines TRBV24-1 with TRBJ1-2; D ambiguous. Germline V gene sequence: CDR1 KGHDR, CDR2 SFDVKD. This CDR3 is 12 amino acids long. Trimming removed 2 bases from V and 5 bases from J, with 5 bases in between. For the CDR3, the DNA is TGTGCCACCAGTGATTCACGGTATGGCTACACCTTC. It codes for CATSDSRYGYTF.

The rearrangement uses TRBV18 and TRBJ1-2; TRBD1 matches 8 bases. V gave up 5 bases and J gave up 3 bases; unmatched junction bases: 11. CDR1 KGHSH and CDR2 LQKENI come from the germline V gene. The CDR3 totals 16 residues. This chain's CDR3 is CASSSQGAGPDYGYTF. For the CDR3, the DNA is TGTGCCAGCTCATCTCAGGGGGCAGGGCCGGACTATGGCTACACCTTC.

The CDR3 DNA is TGTGCCAGCAGGGTGCCCGGACCCCTCCACTTT. Translated, it gives CASRVPGPLHF. The rearrangement joins TRBV6-5 to TRBJ1-6, with no clear D. CDR1 and CDR2 (germline): MNHEY, SVGAGI. V lost 6 bases, J lost 12 bases, and 9 bases lay in between. This CDR3 is built from 11 residues.

The CDR3 region has the DNA TGCAGTGCTAGTATGACGGGGGTTGGGAATCAGCCCCAGCATTTT. This encodes CSASMTGVGNQPQHF. This chain links TRBV20-1 with TRBJ1-5; tentatively, D is TRBD1 (5 bases). V lost 3 bases to trimming and J lost 4 bases, with 16 bases between them. Germline-derived CDR1 and CDR2 are DFQATT and SNEGSKA (reference sequence). CDR3 size: 15 residues.